This TCR beta chain was obtained from a study of blood T cell repertoires in COVID-19. This table comes from immunoSEQ multiplex PCR, and its TCRdb copy is limited to in-frame clones, with some not included. The sample lists some 70,000 clones, roughly 90% seen once, with 7.3% in the top ten. The CDR3 contains 12 residues. V was shortened by 3 bases and J by 8 bases, with 10 bases between the two germline ends. The receptor was isolated from a man aged 40-50 years with COVID-19, enrolled during active disease. The chain uses TRBV12-3 or TRBV12-4 and TRBJ1-2; D is uncertain. The sequenced sample was peripheral blood. The CDR3 nucleotides read TGTGCCAGCAGTTTTGAGCTAGTGGGCTACACCTTC. It yields the protein CASSFELVGYTF.